The next 24 T cell receptor beta chains were all read from a single sample in a study of T cell clones after liver transplantation (dated by TCRdb to between 2018 and 2020). The library was built by means of the immunoSEQ multiplex PCR assay. TCRdb took over this immuneACCESS table, retaining in-frame rearrangements with V and J assigned. Such tables are incomplete; in checked studies, under half of the missing clones stem from an unresolved V gene, and the remainder is unexplained. The sample table shows about 99,000 clones, and around four fifths are seen once. The ten largest clones capture 2.5% to 3.5% of the sample. Material: CD4+ T cells from blood, obtained around 44 months after liver transplant. The receptors come from a human patient who received a liver transplant. Once a transplant has taken place, some T cells may be donor derived.

This clone was picked up one time. The V gene is TRBV18, the J gene TRBJ1-2; TRBD1 might be the D (5 bases). V lost 1 base to trimming and J lost 4 bases, with 10 bases between them. Germline values: CDR1 KGHSH, CDR2 LQKENI. This CDR3 spans 14 amino acids. The CDR3 here is CASSPQGRGYGYTF. For the CDR3, the DNA is TGTGCCAGCTCACCACAGGGGCGCGGCTATGGCTACACCTTC.

V gene TRBV18 combines with J gene TRBJ2-5, with TRBD1 matching over 9 bases. Germline V lookup: CDR1 KGHSH, CDR2 LQKENI. With V trimmed by 1 base and J by 5 bases, 2 bases remained unmatched. CDR3 size: 14 residues. Here the CDR3 reads CASSPHRGRETQYF. In DNA, the CDR3 is TGTGCCAGCTCACCACACAGGGGGCGGGAGACCCAGTACTTC.

This chain connects TRBV7-8 to TRBJ2-5; 7 bases match TRBD2. CDR1 is SGHVS and CDR2 is FQNEAQ in the germline V gene. Trimming cost V 1 base and J 8 bases; bases outside gene matches: 4. CDR3 length: 13 amino acids. The CDR3 sequence is CASSLGGEGTQYF. DNA for the CDR3: TGTGCCAGCAGCTTAGGGGGGGAGGGAACCCAGTACTTC.

The sample holds one count of this clone. The V call is TRBV2, the J call TRBJ1-4; no clear D. Germline CDR1 SNHLY, CDR2 FYNNEI. The CDR3 consists of 16 residues. Trimming stripped 6 bases from V and 0 bases from J, with 14 bases between. The CDR3 region is CASRSRTSATNEKLFF. CDR3 coding DNA: TGTGCCAGCAGGAGTAGGACTAGCGCAACTAATGAAAAACTGTTTTTT. Using reference TRBV2 and TRBJ1-4 for the parts outside the CDR3, the full variable domain is EPEVTQTPSHQVTQMGQEVILRCVPISNHLYFYWYRQILGQKVEFLVSFYNNEISEKSEIFDDQFSVERPDGSNFTLKIRSTKLEDSAMYFCASRSRTSATNEKLFFGSGTQLSVL.

This clone was found once. The chain has TRBV5-5 and TRBJ1-3; no definite D call. V was clipped by 6 bases and J by 2 bases, with 12 bases between them. This CDR3 contains 14 residues. Germline CDR1 and CDR2: SGHKS and YYEKEE (reference sequence). CDR3 loop: CASIPLSAGNTIYF. The CDR3 DNA reads as TGTGCCAGCATCCCCCTCTCTGCTGGAAACACCATATATTTT.

V gene TRBV7-9 combines with J gene TRBJ2-1; weak D call: TRBD1 (5 bases). Trimming removed 1 base from V and 8 bases from J, with 15 bases in between. Germline CDR1 SEHNR, CDR2 FQNEAQ (reference sequence). The length of the CDR3 is 15 residues. CDR3 region: CASSLVAGFNYEQFF. CDR3 DNA sequence: TGTGCCAGCAGCTTAGTGGCAGGGTTCAACTATGAGCAGTTCTTC.

This rearrangement joins TRBV2 to TRBJ1-5; TRBD1 agrees at 9 bases. Germline V CDR1 and CDR2: SNHLY, FYNNEI. The length of the CDR3 is 18 residues. The V and J ends lost 6 bases and 5 bases, in that order; junction bases with no gene match: 17. CDR3 protein: CASRIRTGAPAGDQPQHF. DNA of the CDR3: TGTGCCAGCAGGATCCGGACAGGGGCTCCAGCAGGTGATCAGCCCCAGCATTTT. Full variable domain (remainder filled in from reference TRBV2 and TRBJ1-5): EPEVTQTPSHQVTQMGQEVILRCVPISNHLYFYWYRQILGQKVEFLVSFYNNEISEKSEIFDDQFSVERPDGSNFTLKIRSTKLEDSAMYFCASRIRTGAPAGDQPQHFGDGTRLSIL.

The sample holds a few counts of this clone. The chain joins TRBV28 to TRBJ1-1; D perhaps matches TRBD1 (6 bases). This CDR3 has 13 residues. V shed 4 bases and J shed 11 bases, with 17 bases lying between them. Germline loops: CDR1 MDHEN, CDR2 SYDVKM. In DNA, the CDR3 is TGTGCCAGCAGTTCAACCGCGGGGGCGGCGGCTTTCTTT. Translating it yields CASSSTAGAAAFF. Based on the CDR3 plus reference TRBV28 and TRBJ1-1, the full variable domain is DVKVTQSSRYLVKRTGEKVFLECVQDMDHENMFWYRQDPGLGLRLIYFSYDVKMKEKGDIPEGYSVSREKKERFSLILESASTNQTSMYLCASSSTAGAAAFFGQGTRLTVV.

The V gene is TRBV2, the J gene TRBJ1-5; 8 bases align to TRBD1. Germline lookup yields CDR1 SNHLY and CDR2 FYNNEI. The CDR3 has 14 residues. The J segment lost 4 bases and the V segment lost 6 bases, leaving 5 bases of the junction unmatched. The DNA of the CDR3 is TGTGCCAGCAGCTTCCGGGACAGGAATCAGCCCCAGCATTTT. Amino acid sequence: CASSFRDRNQPQHF.

This CDR3 reads CASNTRDRGSYEQYF. The CDR3 DNA reads TGTGCCAGCAACACCCGAGACAGGGGTTCCTACGAGCAGTACTTC. V is TRBV5-5 and J is TRBJ2-7; 8 bases are a match to TRBD1. The germline V gene encodes CDR1 SGHKS and CDR2 YYEKEE (reference sequence). Germline trimming cut 6 bases from V and 1 base from J; bases unmatched to any gene: 9. CDR3 length: 15 amino acids.

The sample holds one count of this clone. This chain uses TRBV27 with TRBJ1-1, with D perhaps matching TRBD1 (5 bases). CDR3 length: 16 amino acids. The V end lost 6 bases, the J end lost 0 bases, and 17 bases lay between the germline ends. From germline, CDR1 is MNHEY and CDR2 SMNVEV (reference sequence). CDR3 loop: CASREGAGRVNTEAFF. The CDR3, as DNA: TGTGCCAGCAGGGAAGGGGCAGGGAGGGTGAACACTGAAGCTTTCTTT.

This clone was found a few times. The chain links TRBV25-1 to TRBJ1-3; possible D gene TRBD1, 6 bases. Trimming left V 7 bases short and J 3 bases short, with 13 bases between. CDR1 is MGHDK, CDR2 SYGVNS, per germline. The CDR3 covers 14 residues. The CDR3 spells CASTEGGIGNTIYF. CDR3 DNA sequence: TGTGCCAGCACCGAGGGGGGGATTGGAAACACCATATATTTT.

The V gene is TRBV28, the J gene TRBJ1-1, with D possibly TRBD1 on 5 matching bases. V was cut by 6 bases and J by 12 bases, with 20 bases left in between. The V gene's germline CDR1 is MDHEN and CDR2 SYDVKM. The CDR3 is made up of 13 amino acids. CDR3 protein: CASRPGGGEVTFF. CDR3 bases: TGTGCCAGCAGACCCGGGGGAGGGGAGGTTACTTTCTTT.

The rearrangement joins TRBV27 to TRBJ2-3; TRBD1 agrees at 7 bases. Germline V gene lookup returns CDR1 MNHEY and CDR2 SMNVEV (reference sequence). J lost 3 bases, V lost 6 bases, and 9 bases had no gene match. The CDR3 is 15 residues long. The CDR3, as DNA: TGTGCCAGCAGCCGACAGGGTAGGGGGACAGATACGCAGTATTTT. It yields the protein CASSRQGRGTDTQYF.

The chain couples TRBV13 to TRBJ1-1; a possible D gene is TRBD1 (5 bases). This CDR3 contains 14 residues. CDR1 and CDR2 (germline): PRHDT, FYEKMQ (reference sequence). V was cut by 2 bases and J by 4 bases, with 11 bases left in between. CDR3 region: CASSLPPQGTEAFF. DNA of the CDR3: TGTGCCAGCAGCTTACCCCCGCAGGGCACTGAAGCTTTCTTT.

A single count supports this clone. The rearrangement links TRBV28 to TRBJ2-5, with TRBD1 identical over 8 bases. CDR3 length equals 18 residues. Germline trimming cut 5 bases from V and 1 base from J; bases unmatched to any gene: 15. Germline lookup yields CDR1 MDHEN and CDR2 SYDVKM. This CDR3 reads CASSPPRDGTGVQETQYF. The CDR3 bases are TGTGCCAGCAGTCCTCCACGGGATGGGACAGGAGTCCAAGAGACCCAGTACTTC.

The chain combines TRBV7-9 with TRBJ2-1, with D possibly TRBD2 on 6 matching bases. Trimming took off 5 bases at V and 8 bases at J, with 13 bases between the two ends. Germline CDR1 SEHNR, CDR2 FQNEAQ (reference sequence). CDR3 length: 13 amino acids. The CDR3 reads CASSPHREYEQFF. Here the CDR3 DNA reads TGTGCCAGCAGCCCTCACCGGGAGTATGAGCAGTTCTTC.

This chain joins TRBV4-1 and TRBJ1-4; the match to TRBD1 covers 8 bases. Unmatched junction bases numbered 6, after V lost 4 bases and J lost 11 bases. The CDR3 has 13 residues. Germline lookup yields CDR1 MGHRA and CDR2 YSYEKL. CDR3 in amino acids: CASSPGSGGKLFF. The CDR3, as DNA: TGCGCCAGCAGCCCAGGGTCAGGGGGCAAACTGTTTTTT.

V is TRBV6-6 and J is TRBJ2-1, with 9 bases that match TRBD2. J gave up 1 base and V 2 bases, and 3 bases lay outside the gene matches. Germline CDR1 is MNHNY and CDR2 is SVGAGI (reference sequence). The CDR3 runs to 16 residues. In nucleotides, the CDR3 is TGTGCCAGCAGTTACGGCGGGGGGGCTTCCTACAATGAGCAGTTCTTC. Translating it yields CASSYGGGASYNEQFF.

The chain joins TRBV4-1 to TRBJ2-5, with 7 bases that match TRBD1. V lost 4 bases and J lost 3; bases outside the gene matches: 8. This CDR3 spans 15 amino acids. Germline loops: CDR1 MGHRA, CDR2 YSYEKL. CDR3 amino acids: CASSRSDRVEETQYF. The CDR3 DNA sequence: TGCGCCAGCAGCCGTAGTGACAGGGTAGAAGAGACCCAGTACTTC.

This chain uses TRBV14 with TRBJ1-1; 7 nucleotides line up with TRBD1. Germline CDR1 reads SGHDN; CDR2 reads FVKESK. V gave up 4 bases and J gave up 0 bases; unmatched junction bases: 8. This CDR3 has 16 amino acids. CDR3: CASSPGTARLNTEAFF. The CDR3, as DNA: TGTGCCAGCAGCCCAGGGACAGCTCGTTTGAACACTGAAGCTTTCTTT. Together with reference TRBV14 and TRBJ1-1, the CDR3 gives the full variable domain: EAGVTQFPSHSVIEKGQTVTLRCDPISGHDNLYWYRRVMGKEIKFLLHFVKESKQDESGMPNNRFLAERTGGTYSTLKVQPAELEDSGVYFCASSPGTARLNTEAFFGQGTRLTVV.

The J gene is TRBJ1-4, the V gene TRBV7-2; the D gene is possibly TRBD1 (5 bases). V was clipped by 3 bases and J by 3 bases, with 8 bases between them. Germline V gives CDR1 SGHTA, CDR2 FQGNSA. The length of the CDR3 is 14 residues. This CDR3 reads CASSLAGPNEKLFF. CDR3 bases: TGTGCCAGCAGCTTGGCAGGGCCTAATGAAAAACTGTTTTTT.

The chain carries TRBV5-1 and TRBJ2-6, with a weak D call TRBD2 (5 bases). The V gene's germline CDR1 is SGHRS and CDR2 YFSETQ. CDR3 length: 19 amino acids. V was clipped by 2 bases and J by 0 bases, with 18 bases between them. The CDR3 nucleotides are TGCGCCAGCAGCTTTCTCGGAACGGGGATTAGCTCTGGGGCCAACGTCCTGACTTTC. As protein: CASSFLGTGISSGANVLTF.

The chain couples TRBV7-7 to TRBJ2-7; TRBD1 matches at 9 bases. Trimming at V came to 5 bases and at J to 10 bases, leaving 12 bases not matched to a gene. Germline assignment: CDR1 SSHAT and CDR2 FNYEAQ (reference sequence). The CDR3 spans 14 residues. In nucleotides, the CDR3 is TGTGCCAGCAGCCTCACCCGGACAGGGGCAGAACAGTACTTC. It encodes CASSLTRTGAEQYF.